This T cell receptor beta chain was sequenced for a study of blood T cell repertoires in COVID-19. In the study overall: Samples taken during acute and convalescent COVID-19 were collected in the United States, Italy and Spain. T cells, B-cell-depleted T cells, or PBMCs provided the cDNA or gDNA that served as material.

The CDR3 consists of 15 residues. CDR1 and CDR2 (germline): MGHDK, SYGVNS. Trimming stripped 1 base from V and 4 bases from J, with 13 bases between. Generated by immunoSEQ multiplex PCR, the TCRdb table keeps only in-frame clones and is missing some. The table has approximately 70,000 clones, 70% to 85% seen once. Material: peripheral blood. The chain has TRBV25-1 and TRBJ1-2; no clear D gene. The clonotype originates from a woman aged 65 to 85 with acute or convalescent COVID-19. The CDR3 protein is CASSEFGEEAYGYTF. CDR3 sequence (DNA): TGTGCCAGCAGTGAATTTGGGGAGGAGGCCTATGGCTACACCTTC.